These T cell receptor beta chains were read from a single sample in a study of cytomegalovirus exposure and HLA in healthy donors. Sequencing was performed with immunoSEQ multiplex PCR; in TCRdb, only in-frame clones are kept and a portion is missing. The table lists about 220,000 clones, around 80% of them singletons, with nearly 6% in the top ten. Input material: PBMCs. The origin of the receptors is a man aged 35 to 55 in good health and CMV-seropositive. CDR3s include the opening cysteine and the closing phenylalanine or tryptophan. The order of the fields is D gene, V gene, clone size, J gene, CDR3 DNA, CDR3 protein. D genes are given only for firm matches. Some rows mark clone size as missing; the rest say once, few, many or name a class of expanded clone.

D gene: TRBD2; V gene: TRBV9; clone size: -; J gene: TRBJ2-2; CDR3 DNA: TGTGCCAGCAGCCCCAGCGGGACGAACACCGGGGAGCTGTTTTTT; CDR3 protein: CASSPSGTNTGELFF
D gene: -; V gene: TRBV6-5; clone size: few; J gene: TRBJ2-1; CDR3 DNA: TGTGCCGGAGACGGGGGACCTAGCTCCTACAATGAGCAGTTCTTC; CDR3 protein: CAGDGGPSSYNEQFF
D gene: -; V gene: TRBV6-5; clone size: -; J gene: TRBJ2-7; CDR3 DNA: TGTGCCAGCAGTTCCAGGGATGGCGAGCAGTACTTC; CDR3 protein: CASSSRDGEQYF
D gene: -; V gene: TRBV5-5; clone size: -; J gene: TRBJ2-5; CDR3 DNA: TGTGCCAGCAGCTTGCCGGAGAGGGAGACCCAGTACTTC; CDR3 protein: CASSLPERETQYF
D gene: TRBD1; V gene: TRBV5-5; clone size: -; J gene: TRBJ2-2; CDR3 DNA: TGTGCCAGCAGCGGGGGACAGGTGAACACCGGGGAGCTGTTTTTT; CDR3 protein: CASSGGQVNTGELFF
D gene: -; V gene: TRBV29-1; clone size: -; J gene: TRBJ2-3; CDR3 DNA: TGCAGCGTTGAAGATCAGGGTCGGTCTCTGGCGCAGTATTTT; CDR3 protein: CSVEDQGRSLAQYF
D gene: -; V gene: TRBV12-2; clone size: -; J gene: TRBJ1-5; CDR3 DNA: TGTGCAAGTCGCCCGTGGACAGGGCGTAGCAATCAGCCCCAGCATTTT; CDR3 protein: CASRPWTGRSNQPQHF
D gene: -; V gene: TRBV7-8; clone size: -; J gene: TRBJ2-7; CDR3 DNA: TGTGCCAGCAGCTGGTCAGTCTACGAGCAGTACTTC; CDR3 protein: CASSWSVYEQYF
D gene: TRBD1; V gene: TRBV13; clone size: -; J gene: TRBJ2-5; CDR3 DNA: TGTGCCAGCAGCCCCCAGGGACAGCAAGAGACCCAGTACTTC; CDR3 protein: CASSPQGQQETQYF
D gene: -; V gene: TRBV2; clone size: -; J gene: TRBJ2-2; CDR3 DNA: TGTGCCAGCACCCTTCTATCCGGGGAGCTGTTTTTT; CDR3 protein: CASTLLSGELFF
D gene: -; V gene: TRBV6-1; clone size: -; J gene: TRBJ1-2; CDR3 DNA: TGTGCCAGCAGTGAATTATCCCTTAGCTATGGCTACACCTTC; CDR3 protein: CASSELSLSYGYTF
D gene: -; V gene: TRBV19; clone size: -; J gene: TRBJ1-4; CDR3 DNA: TGTGCCAGTAGTATGGAGGGGTACAATGAAAAACTGTTTTTT; CDR3 protein: CASSMEGYNEKLFF
D gene: TRBD1; V gene: TRBV9; clone size: -; J gene: TRBJ1-3; CDR3 DNA: TGTGCCAGCAGCGTAGGCACAGGGGGCCCTAGCTCTGGAAACACCATATATTTT; CDR3 protein: CASSVGTGGPSSGNTIYF
D gene: TRBD1; V gene: TRBV5-8; clone size: -; J gene: TRBJ1-5; CDR3 DNA: TGTGCCAGCAGCTTGGGGTCAGGGGGTCAGCCCCAGCATTTT; CDR3 protein: CASSLGSGGQPQHF
D gene: -; V gene: TRBV9; clone size: -; J gene: TRBJ2-6; CDR3 DNA: TGTGCCAGCAGCTTGGACAGCGAGCACTCTGGGGCCAACGTCCTGACTTTC; CDR3 protein: CASSLDSEHSGANVLTF
D gene: TRBD2; V gene: TRBV5-1; clone size: -; J gene: TRBJ2-3; CDR3 DNA: TGCGCCAGCAGCAACCCGGGACTAGCGGGAGCTGGGTCAGATACGCAGTATTTT; CDR3 protein: CASSNPGLAGAGSDTQYF
D gene: -; V gene: TRBV9; clone size: -; J gene: TRBJ1-1; CDR3 DNA: TGTGCCAGCAGCGCCCCGACTTTAGGAAACACTGAAGCTTTCTTT; CDR3 protein: CASSAPTLGNTEAFF
D gene: -; V gene: TRBV10-3; clone size: -; J gene: TRBJ1-3; CDR3 DNA: TGTGCCATCAGTGACTATGCAGGAACGCGCAACACCATATATTTT; CDR3 protein: CAISDYAGTRNTIYF
D gene: TRBD2; V gene: TRBV6-1; clone size: -; J gene: TRBJ2-1; CDR3 DNA: TGTGCCAGCAGTGATGATCCTAGCGGGAGCCTTTACAATGAGCAGTTCTTC; CDR3 protein: CASSDDPSGSLYNEQFF
D gene: -; V gene: TRBV6-1; clone size: -; J gene: TRBJ2-2; CDR3 DNA: TGTGCCAGCATGACATTCCCAGGCACCGGGGAGCTGTTTTTT; CDR3 protein: CASMTFPGTGELFF
D gene: -; V gene: TRBV7-2; clone size: -; J gene: TRBJ2-3; CDR3 DNA: TGTGCCAGCAGCTCCTCTAGAGCAGATACGCAGTATTTT; CDR3 protein: CASSSSRADTQYF
D gene: -; V gene: TRBV2; clone size: once; J gene: TRBJ1-1; CDR3 DNA: TGTGCCAGCAGTGGGGCAGGCTTTTCAGAAGCTTTCTTT; CDR3 protein: CASSGAGFSEAFF
D gene: -; V gene: TRBV13; clone size: once; J gene: TRBJ2-7; CDR3 DNA: TGTGCCAGCAGCTTAGCAGGGGCGAATATCTACGAGCAGTACTTC; CDR3 protein: CASSLAGANIYEQYF
D gene: -; V gene: TRBV7-2; clone size: -; J gene: TRBJ2-7; CDR3 DNA: TGTGCCAGCAGCTTAGGGGCTACCTCCCAGCAGTACTTC; CDR3 protein: CASSLGATSQQYF
D gene: -; V gene: TRBV6-1; clone size: -; J gene: TRBJ1-2; CDR3 DNA: TGTGCCAGCAGTGAAGCGAACAGGGAAAGGGTCTATGGCTACACCTTC; CDR3 protein: CASSEANRERVYGYTF
D gene: TRBD1; V gene: TRBV19; clone size: -; J gene: TRBJ1-4; CDR3 DNA: TGTGCCAGTGCTGGACAGGAAAATGAAAAACTGTTTTTT; CDR3 protein: CASAGQENEKLFF
D gene: -; V gene: TRBV6-6; clone size: once; J gene: TRBJ2-5; CDR3 DNA: TGTGCCAGCAGGGGGCCTTGGGGCGGTACCAAAGAGACCCAGTACTTC; CDR3 protein: CASRGPWGGTKETQYF
D gene: -; V gene: TRBV7-2; clone size: -; J gene: TRBJ2-7; CDR3 DNA: TGTGCCAGCAGCTTAGCCACAGGGACCTCCTACGAGCAGTACTTC; CDR3 protein: CASSLATGTSYEQYF
D gene: TRBD2; V gene: TRBV2; clone size: -; J gene: TRBJ2-5; CDR3 DNA: TGTGCCAGCACCCCTAGCGGGAGGGCCAAAGAGACCCAGTACTTC; CDR3 protein: CASTPSGRAKETQYF
D gene: -; V gene: TRBV5-6; clone size: -; J gene: TRBJ2-1; CDR3 DNA: TGTGCCAGCAGCTGGAACCCGACTAGGGGCAATGAGCAGTTCTTC; CDR3 protein: CASSWNPTRGNEQFF
D gene: TRBD2; V gene: TRBV10-1; clone size: -; J gene: TRBJ2-5; CDR3 DNA: TGCGCCAGCAGTGAGGGCAGCGGGAGGGCCGGGGAGACCCAGTACTTC; CDR3 protein: CASSEGSGRAGETQYF
D gene: -; V gene: TRBV6-4; clone size: -; J gene: TRBJ1-1; CDR3 DNA: TGTGCCAGCAGTGTTCGTAGGAACACTGAAGCTTTCTTT; CDR3 protein: CASSVRRNTEAFF
D gene: TRBD1; V gene: TRBV9; clone size: few; J gene: TRBJ1-2; CDR3 DNA: TGTGCCAGCAGCGCTATACAGGGGTATGGCTACACCTTC; CDR3 protein: CASSAIQGYGYTF
D gene: TRBD1; V gene: TRBV12-5; clone size: -; J gene: TRBJ2-7; CDR3 DNA: TGTGCTAGTGGGCCGACCGGGACAGGGGGCTACGAGCAGTACTTC; CDR3 protein: CASGPTGTGGYEQYF
D gene: -; V gene: TRBV11-3; clone size: few; J gene: TRBJ2-7; CDR3 DNA: TGTGCCAGCAGCTTAGGGGGGGGCGGCTACGAGCAGTACTTC; CDR3 protein: CASSLGGGGYEQYF
D gene: -; V gene: TRBV6-6; clone size: once; J gene: TRBJ1-1; CDR3 DNA: TGTGCCAGCACAGGAAACACTGAAGCTTTCTTT; CDR3 protein: CASTGNTEAFF
D gene: TRBD2; V gene: TRBV29-1; clone size: -; J gene: TRBJ2-1; CDR3 DNA: TGCAGCGTTCCGGGACTAGCGGCCTACAATGAGCAGTTCTTC; CDR3 protein: CSVPGLAAYNEQFF
D gene: TRBD1; V gene: TRBV4-1; clone size: -; J gene: TRBJ2-3; CDR3 DNA: TGCGCCAGCAGCCAAGTCGGGCGGGACAGGGGCACAGATACGCAGTATTTT; CDR3 protein: CASSQVGRDRGTDTQYF
D gene: TRBD1; V gene: TRBV19; clone size: -; J gene: TRBJ1-5; CDR3 DNA: TGTGCCAGTAGTACCGGACAGGTTATCGGTCAGCCCCAGCATTTT; CDR3 protein: CASSTGQVIGQPQHF
D gene: -; V gene: TRBV6-5; clone size: -; J gene: TRBJ1-1; CDR3 DNA: TGTGCCAGCAGTTTATCAGGGAACACTGAAGCTTTCTTT; CDR3 protein: CASSLSGNTEAFF
D gene: -; V gene: TRBV7-2; clone size: -; J gene: TRBJ1-5; CDR3 DNA: TGTGCCAGCAGCCGCGGCGGGGAGGCTTTCAATCAGCCCCAGCATTTT; CDR3 protein: CASSRGGEAFNQPQHF
D gene: -; V gene: TRBV6-6; clone size: -; J gene: TRBJ1-2; CDR3 DNA: TGTGCCAGCAGTTACCTTTCGGACAACCTCGATGGCTACACCTTC; CDR3 protein: CASSYLSDNLDGYTF
D gene: -; V gene: TRBV5-6; clone size: few; J gene: TRBJ1-6; CDR3 DNA: TGTGCCAGCAGCTTGGAGAGGGGAGGCTCACCCCTCCACTTT; CDR3 protein: CASSLERGGSPLHF
D gene: TRBD2; V gene: TRBV28; clone size: -; J gene: TRBJ2-1; CDR3 DNA: TGTGCCAGCAGTTTGCGGGAGGGCCAATGGCTCTTC; CDR3 protein: CASSLREGQWLF
D gene: -; V gene: TRBV28; clone size: -; J gene: TRBJ1-3; CDR3 DNA: TGTGCCAGCAGTTTGACACCCGGCGCTGGAAACACCATATATTTT; CDR3 protein: CASSLTPGAGNTIYF
D gene: TRBD1; V gene: TRBV18; clone size: -; J gene: TRBJ1-6; CDR3 DNA: TGTGCCAGCTCGAGGGACAGAGATAATTCACCCCTCCACTTT; CDR3 protein: CASSRDRDNSPLHF
D gene: TRBD2; V gene: TRBV11-2; clone size: -; J gene: TRBJ2-5; CDR3 DNA: TGTGCCAGCAGCTTAGTACTAGCGGGGGAGACCCAGTACTTC; CDR3 protein: CASSLVLAGETQYF
D gene: TRBD2; V gene: TRBV25-1; clone size: few; J gene: TRBJ2-7; CDR3 DNA: TGTGCCAGCAGTGAAGGTGGGAGGGGCGAGCAGTACTTC; CDR3 protein: CASSEGGRGEQYF
D gene: -; V gene: TRBV5-1; clone size: -; J gene: TRBJ1-2; CDR3 DNA: TGCGCCAGCAGCCCCTCGGCCAGGGCTTTGGACTATGGCTACACCTTC; CDR3 protein: CASSPSARALDYGYTF
D gene: TRBD1; V gene: TRBV7-9; clone size: -; J gene: TRBJ1-1; CDR3 DNA: TGTGCCAGCAGCTCACCGGACAGGGGCGGGACTGAAGCTTTCTTT; CDR3 protein: CASSSPDRGGTEAFF
D gene: -; V gene: TRBV5-1; clone size: -; J gene: TRBJ2-7; CDR3 DNA: TGCGCCAGCAGCCCCGCCGGGGGCGAGCAGTACTTC; CDR3 protein: CASSPAGGEQYF
D gene: -; V gene: TRBV10-1; clone size: -; J gene: TRBJ2-1; CDR3 DNA: TGCGCCAGCAGACCAGACCCGATCGGGGGTGAGCAGTTCTTC; CDR3 protein: CASRPDPIGGEQFF
D gene: -; V gene: TRBV5-4; clone size: -; J gene: TRBJ2-1; CDR3 DNA: TGTGCCAGCAGCGTGGACTCCATCTCCTACAATGAGCAGTTCTTC; CDR3 protein: CASSVDSISYNEQFF
D gene: TRBD2; V gene: TRBV27; clone size: few; J gene: TRBJ2-1; CDR3 DNA: TGTGCCAGCAGTCTTAGCGGGAGCCGCAATGAGCAGTTCTTC; CDR3 protein: CASSLSGSRNEQFF
D gene: -; V gene: TRBV11-3; clone size: -; J gene: TRBJ2-3; CDR3 DNA: TGTGGCGTCCGTGGGGGGGCGGGGGGCACAGATACGCAGTATTTT; CDR3 protein: CGVRGGAGGTDTQYF
D gene: -; V gene: TRBV9; clone size: -; J gene: TRBJ1-2; CDR3 DNA: TGTGCCAGCAGTCTAGACGGCAGCCCAGGAGGTAACTATGGCTACACCTTC; CDR3 protein: CASSLDGSPGGNYGYTF
D gene: TRBD2; V gene: TRBV6-6; clone size: -; J gene: TRBJ2-1; CDR3 DNA: TGTGCCAGCAGTAATATAGTACTAGCGGGTGACAATGAGCAGTTCTTC; CDR3 protein: CASSNIVLAGDNEQFF
D gene: TRBD1; V gene: TRBV5-1; clone size: -; J gene: TRBJ2-5; CDR3 DNA: TGCGCCAGCAGCTGGCTCCCGACAGGGGATGGGGAGACCCAGTACTTC; CDR3 protein: CASSWLPTGDGETQYF
D gene: -; V gene: TRBV12-2; clone size: -; J gene: TRBJ2-1; CDR3 DNA: TGTGCAAGTCGCTTAGCGGGATCCAGGGGCAATGAGCAGTTCTTC; CDR3 protein: CASRLAGSRGNEQFF